These 17 T cell receptor beta chains came from one sample sequenced in a study of blood T cell repertoires in COVID-19. Method: immunoSEQ multiplex PCR; TCRdb's copy keeps in-frame clones and lacks some. The sample lists about 230,000 clones; more than 65% were seen once. The specimen was peripheral blood. Every receptor here comes from a woman of 80 years or more with acute or convalescent COVID-19.

This chain uses TRBV11-3 with TRBJ1-3, with a tentative D call TRBD1 (6 bases). With 3 bases removed from V and 4 bases from J, the gap between germline ends came to 13 bases. CDR1 SGHNT and CDR2 YENEEA come from the germline V gene. This CDR3 is built from 15 residues. CDR3: CASSFGQGNGNTIYF. The CDR3 DNA sequence: TGTGCCAGCAGCTTTGGTCAGGGGAACGGAAACACCATATATTTT.

The rearrangement uses TRBV18 and TRBJ2-1; D is unresolved. CDR1 and CDR2 from the germline V gene are KGHSH and LQKENI. The CDR3 is 15 residues long. Trimming left V 5 bases short and J 5 bases short, with 16 bases between. CDR3 in DNA: TGTGCCAGCTCAGCCTTGTTAATGGAGCACAATGAGCAGTTCTTC. This gives the protein CASSALLMEHNEQFF.

The CDR3: CASNRGHGYTF. In DNA, the CDR3 is TGTGCCAGTAACAGGGGGCACGGCTACACCTTC. The V gene is TRBV19, the J gene TRBJ1-2; 9 nucleotides line up with TRBD1. V lost 7 bases, J lost 8 bases, and 2 bases stayed unmatched. This CDR3 has 11 amino acids. Germline CDR1 reads LNHDA; CDR2 reads SQIVND (reference sequence).

Points on this clone: Other DNA sequences in the sample encode the same CDR3. This chain links TRBV3-1 (or the pseudogene TRBV3-2) with TRBJ1-2; D not certain. V was cut by 1 base and J by 5 bases, with 8 bases left in between. Per germline, CDR1 LGHDT and CDR2 YNNKEL (reference sequence). CDR3 length: 13 amino acids. This chain's CDR3 is CASSQARDYGYTF. DNA of the CDR3: TGTGCCAGCAGCCAAGCACGGGATTATGGCTACACCTTC.

The V call is TRBV5-1, the J call TRBJ2-7; TRBD2 matches at 8 bases. Germline values: CDR1 SGHRS, CDR2 YFSETQ. V shed 4 bases and J 3 bases; nucleotides not matched to a gene: 6. The CDR3 runs 14 residues. CDR3 protein: CASSPTAGGYEQYF. CDR3 coding DNA: TGCGCCAGCAGCCCAACGGCGGGGGGCTACGAGCAGTACTTC.

The rearrangement links TRBV30 to TRBJ1-1; D may be TRBD1 (5 bases). Trimming took 0 bases from V and 6 from J, leaving 17 bases between them. Germline lookup yields CDR1 GTSNPN and CDR2 SVGIG (reference sequence). The CDR3 has 15 residues. CDR3 nucleotide sequence: TGTGCCTGGAGTGTACAGAAGGGGCGAGTCGCTGAAGCTTTCTTT. Translated: CAWSVQKGRVAEAFF.

The V and J genes are TRBV10-3 and TRBJ2-2; D is undetermined. CDR3 length equals 15 residues. The germline V and J ends were trimmed by 1 base and 2 bases, with 8 bases remaining between them. From germline, CDR1 is ENHRY and CDR2 SYGVKD. The CDR3 loop is CAISEYRLNTGELFF. DNA for the CDR3: TGTGCCATCAGTGAGTACCGACTTAACACCGGGGAGCTGTTTTTT.

The chain carries TRBV5-4 and TRBJ2-7, with TRBD2 matching over 8 bases. Germline values: CDR1 SGHNT, CDR2 YYREEE (reference sequence). V gave up 4 bases and J gave up 3 bases; unmatched junction bases: 9. The CDR3 is 15 amino acids. Here the CDR3 reads CASSGGTSIGYEQYF. The DNA of the CDR3 is TGTGCCAGCAGCGGAGGGACTAGTATCGGCTACGAGCAGTACTTC.

J is TRBJ1-4 and V is TRBV3-1 (or the pseudogene TRBV3-2); D is unresolved. The CDR3 consists of 14 residues. The germline V and J ends were trimmed by 0 bases and 8 bases, with 10 bases remaining between them. Germline values: CDR1 LGHDT, CDR2 YNNKEL (reference sequence). The CDR3 loop reads CASSQEVAQEKLFF. CDR3 DNA sequence: TGTGCCAGCAGCCAAGAAGTGGCTCAGGAAAAACTGTTTTTT.

Here the CDR3 DNA reads TGTGCCTGGAGTGAAAAGGGGAGGGGGTTGAACACTGAAGCTTTCTTT. It codes for CAWSEKGRGLNTEAFF. The rearrangement uses TRBV30 and TRBJ1-1, with a tentative D call TRBD1 (6 bases). The CDR3 runs to 16 residues. Trimming stripped 1 base from V and 0 bases from J, with 15 bases between. Germline loops: CDR1 GTSNPN, CDR2 SVGIG (reference sequence).

This chain uses TRBV19 with TRBJ1-5, with D unclear. Germline V CDR1 and CDR2: LNHDA, SQIVND (reference sequence). The CDR3 loop spans 19 amino acids. The V and J ends lost 0 bases and 0 bases respectively, with 18 bases between them. This CDR3 is CASSIDPKTVGSSNQPQHF. The CDR3 nucleotides read TGTGCCAGTAGTATAGATCCAAAAACGGTGGGCAGTAGCAATCAGCCCCAGCATTTT. The whole variable domain, remainder taken from reference TRBV19 and TRBJ1-5, is DGGITQSPKYLFRKEGQNVTLSCEQNLNHDAMYWYRQDPGQGLRLIYYSQIVNDFQKGDIAEGYSVSREKKESFPLTVTSAQKNPTAFYLCASSIDPKTVGSSNQPQHFGDGTRLSIL.

This clone was detected a few times. The rearrangement uses TRBV18 and TRBJ1-2; D gene unclear. V lost 4 bases and J lost 7, with 13 bases in between. CDR1 KGHSH and CDR2 LQKENI come from the germline V gene. This CDR3 region has 13 residues. The CDR3 nucleotides are TGTGCCAGCTCACAAATGATGGCAGTTGGCTACACCTTC. Its protein product is CASSQMMAVGYTF.

This clone was picked up a small number of times. The genes are TRBV28 and TRBJ1-3, with D uncertain. V gave up 3 bases and J gave up 0 bases, with 3 bases separating them. The CDR3 sequence is 13 residues long. Germline assignment: CDR1 MDHEN and CDR2 SYDVKM. Written as DNA, the CDR3 is TGTGCCAGCAGTTTCCTCTCTGGAAACACCATATATTTT. It encodes CASSFLSGNTIYF.

V usage is TRBV4-2 and J usage is TRBJ2-7, with 9 bases aligning to TRBD2. V shed 1 base and J 3 bases; nucleotides not matched to a gene: 7. The CDR3 loop spans 16 amino acids. Germline-derived CDR1 and CDR2 are LGHNA and YNFKEQ. CDR3: CASSQVGGGADYEQYF. The CDR3 coding sequence is TGTGCCAGCAGCCAAGTAGGCGGGGGGGCGGACTACGAGCAGTACTTC.

CDR3 bases: TGCGCCAGCAGCTCAAATCAGGGGGCGAGAAATTCACCCCTCCACTTT. This encodes CASSSNQGARNSPLHF. The genes are TRBV5-1 and TRBJ1-6, with TRBD1 identical over 8 bases. The length of the CDR3 is 16 residues. Germline lookup yields CDR1 SGHRS and CDR2 YFSETQ. The V segment lost 3 bases and the J segment 7 bases; nucleotides outside the gene matches: 9.

The chain combines TRBV10-3 with TRBJ2-2; a possible D gene is TRBD2 (5 bases). Trimming removed 4 bases from V and 0 bases from J, with 9 bases in between. CDR1 and CDR2 from the germline V gene are ENHRY and SYGVKD. This CDR3 is 15 amino acids long. CDR3 loop: CAISGPGSNTGELFF. As DNA, the CDR3 is TGTGCCATCAGTGGGCCGGGGTCGAACACCGGGGAGCTGTTTTTT.

J is TRBJ1-3 and V is TRBV20-1, with a possible D match to TRBD1 (5 bases). V was shortened by 3 bases and J by 2 bases, with 8 bases between the two germline ends. This CDR3 comprises 13 residues. Germline loops: CDR1 DFQATT, CDR2 SNEGSKA (reference sequence). The CDR3 DNA is TGCAGTGCTAGTCCCAGGGCTGGAAACACCATATATTTT. This translates into CSASPRAGNTIYF.